This T cell receptor beta chain was profiled in a study of blood T cell repertoires in COVID-19. As for the study in general: The United States, Italy and Spain supplied acute and convalescent COVID-19 samples. T cells, B-cell-depleted T cells, or PBMCs provided the cDNA or gDNA that served as material.

Per the study methods: How many nucleated cells were present was estimated from reference gene primer amplification. TCRdb's table, derived via immunoSEQ multiplex PCR, lists solely in-frame clones and lacks some. V and J calls and clone size are those listed in that table; D and trimming were worked out from the DNA. The sample yields 150,000 to 200,000 clones, around 87% seen once. In germline, CDR1 is LGHNA, CDR2 YSLEER. Trimming removed 0 bases at V and 6 bases at J, with 15 bases between. This CDR3 spans 15 amino acids. The TCR originated in a man between 35 and 55 years old with active or convalescent COVID-19. Source material: peripheral blood. The chain links TRBV4-3 to TRBJ2-7, with D tentatively TRBD1 (6 bases). The chain's CDR3 is CASSQDPTGLSEQYF. The CDR3 bases are TGCGCCAGCAGCCAAGACCCCACAGGGCTAAGCGAGCAGTACTTC.